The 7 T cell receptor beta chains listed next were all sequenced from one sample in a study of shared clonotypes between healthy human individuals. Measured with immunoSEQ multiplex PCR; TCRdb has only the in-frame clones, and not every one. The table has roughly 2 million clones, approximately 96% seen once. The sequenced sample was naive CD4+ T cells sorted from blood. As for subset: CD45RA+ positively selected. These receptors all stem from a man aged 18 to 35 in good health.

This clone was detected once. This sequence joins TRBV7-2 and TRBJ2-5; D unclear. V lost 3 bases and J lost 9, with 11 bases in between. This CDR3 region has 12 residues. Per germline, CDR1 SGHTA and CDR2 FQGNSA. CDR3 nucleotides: TGTGCCAGCAGCTTCGCCTACGAGGCCCAGTACTTC. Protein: CASSFAYEAQYF.

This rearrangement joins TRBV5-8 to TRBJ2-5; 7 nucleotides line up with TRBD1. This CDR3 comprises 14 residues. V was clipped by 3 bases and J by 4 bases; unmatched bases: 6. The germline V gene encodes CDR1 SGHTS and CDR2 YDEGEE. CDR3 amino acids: CASSSRQGPETQYF. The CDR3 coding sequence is TGTGCCAGCAGCTCTAGACAGGGCCCAGAGACCCAGTACTTC.

In nucleotides, the CDR3 is TGTGCCAGCAGCCCGGCCAGTGACAGGGAGACCCCCTACGAGCAGTACTTC. Its protein is CASSPASDRETPYEQYF. The genes are TRBV7-3 and TRBJ2-7; 7 bases align to TRBD1. In germline, CDR1 is SGHTA, CDR2 FQGTGA. The CDR3 totals 17 residues. The junction had 15 bases not matched to a gene; V was cut back by 5 bases and J by 2 bases.

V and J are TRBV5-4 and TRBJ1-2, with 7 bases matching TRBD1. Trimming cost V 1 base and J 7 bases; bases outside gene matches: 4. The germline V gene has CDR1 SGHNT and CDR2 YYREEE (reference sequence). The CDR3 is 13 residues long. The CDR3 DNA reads TGTGCCAGCAGCTTGAAGGGGGCGGGTGGCTACACCTTC. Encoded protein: CASSLKGAGGYTF.

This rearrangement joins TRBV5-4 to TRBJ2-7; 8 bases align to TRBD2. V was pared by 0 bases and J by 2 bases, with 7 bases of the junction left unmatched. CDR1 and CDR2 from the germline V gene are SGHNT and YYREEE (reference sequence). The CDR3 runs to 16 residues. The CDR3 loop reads CASSLGPAGGAYEQYF. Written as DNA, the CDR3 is TGTGCCAGCAGCTTGGGCCCCGCCGGGGGGGCCTACGAGCAGTACTTC.

Written as DNA, the CDR3 is TGTGCCAGCGCTCGGGAGGGATTTGGCGAGCAGTACTTC. It yields the protein CASAREGFGEQYF. The chain joins TRBV7-9 to TRBJ2-7; 8 bases agree with TRBD2. Germline assignment: CDR1 SEHNR and CDR2 FQNEAQ (reference sequence). The trim removed 8 bases at V and 6 bases at J, leaving 9 bases unmatched. The CDR3 is made up of 13 amino acids. The full variable domain, in which reference TRBV7-9 and TRBJ2-7 provide the parts outside the CDR3, is DTGVSQNPRHKITKRGQNVTFRCDPISEHNRLYWYRQTLGQGPEFLTYFQNEAQLEKSRLLSDRFSAERPKGSFSTLEIQRTEQGDSAMYLCASAREGFGEQYFGPGTRLTVT.

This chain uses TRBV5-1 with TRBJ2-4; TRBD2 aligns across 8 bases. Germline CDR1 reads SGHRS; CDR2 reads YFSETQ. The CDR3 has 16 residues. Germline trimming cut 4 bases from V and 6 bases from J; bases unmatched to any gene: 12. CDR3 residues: CASSLSGAPPGNIQYF. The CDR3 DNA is TGCGCCAGCAGCCTTAGCGGGGCACCTCCAGGAAACATTCAGTACTTC.